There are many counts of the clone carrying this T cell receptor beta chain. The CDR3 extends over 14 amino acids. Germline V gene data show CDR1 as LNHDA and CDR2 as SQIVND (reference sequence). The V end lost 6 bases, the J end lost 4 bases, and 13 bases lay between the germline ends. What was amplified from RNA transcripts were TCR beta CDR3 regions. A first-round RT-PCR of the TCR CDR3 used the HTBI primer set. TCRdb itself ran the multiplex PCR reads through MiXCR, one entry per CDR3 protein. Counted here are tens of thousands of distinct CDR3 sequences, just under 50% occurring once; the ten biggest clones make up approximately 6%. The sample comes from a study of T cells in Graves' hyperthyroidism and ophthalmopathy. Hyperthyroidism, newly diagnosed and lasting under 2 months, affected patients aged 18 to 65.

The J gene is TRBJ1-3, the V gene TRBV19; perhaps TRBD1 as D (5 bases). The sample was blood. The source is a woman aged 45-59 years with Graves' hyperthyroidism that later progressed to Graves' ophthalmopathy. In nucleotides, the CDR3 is TGTGCCAGTAGCGGGGGAAGTTCGGGAAACACCATATATTTT. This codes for CASSGGSSGNTIYF.